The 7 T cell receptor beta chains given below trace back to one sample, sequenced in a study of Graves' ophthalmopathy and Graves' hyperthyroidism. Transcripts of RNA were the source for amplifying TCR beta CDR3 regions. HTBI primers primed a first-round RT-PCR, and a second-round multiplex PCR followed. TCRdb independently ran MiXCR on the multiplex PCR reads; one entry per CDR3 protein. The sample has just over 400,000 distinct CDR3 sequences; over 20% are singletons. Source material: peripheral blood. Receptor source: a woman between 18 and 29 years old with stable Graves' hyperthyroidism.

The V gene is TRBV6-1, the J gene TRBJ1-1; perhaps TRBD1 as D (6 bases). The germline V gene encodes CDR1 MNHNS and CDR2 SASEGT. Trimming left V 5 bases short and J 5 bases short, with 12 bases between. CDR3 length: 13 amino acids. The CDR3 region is CASSKGGWTEAFF. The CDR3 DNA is TGTGCCAGCAGTAAGGGGGGGTGGACTGAAGCTTTCTTT.

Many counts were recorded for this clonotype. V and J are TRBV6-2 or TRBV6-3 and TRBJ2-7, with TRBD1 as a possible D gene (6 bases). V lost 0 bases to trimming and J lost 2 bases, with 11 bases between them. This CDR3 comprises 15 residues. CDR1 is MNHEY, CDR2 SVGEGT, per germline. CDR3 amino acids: CASSYSTGLAYEQYF. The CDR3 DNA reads TGTGCCAGCAGTTACTCGACAGGTCTCGCCTACGAGCAGTACTTC.

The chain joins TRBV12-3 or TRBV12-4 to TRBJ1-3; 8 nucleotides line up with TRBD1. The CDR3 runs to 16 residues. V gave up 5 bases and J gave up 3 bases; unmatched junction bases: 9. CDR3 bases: TGTGCCAGCAGTCCGGTGGGACAGGTCTTTGGAAACACCATATATTTT. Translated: CASSPVGQVFGNTIYF.

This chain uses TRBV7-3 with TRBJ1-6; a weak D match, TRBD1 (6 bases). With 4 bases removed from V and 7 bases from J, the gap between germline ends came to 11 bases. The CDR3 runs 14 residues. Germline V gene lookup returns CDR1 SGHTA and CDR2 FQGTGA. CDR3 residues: CASSSTGPNSPLHF. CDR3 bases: TGTGCCAGCAGCTCGACAGGTCCGAATTCACCCCTCCACTTT.

As DNA, the CDR3 is TGTGCCAGCAGTTTGGGCAGAGGGCCTAGAAAAGCCTACGAGCAGTACTTC. It is translated as CASSLGRGPRKAYEQYF. V gene TRBV6-2 or TRBV6-3 combines with J gene TRBJ2-7; D perhaps matches TRBD2 (5 bases). Trimming stripped 4 bases from V and 2 bases from J, with 21 bases between. This CDR3 comprises 17 residues. In germline, CDR1 is MNHEY, CDR2 SVGEGT.

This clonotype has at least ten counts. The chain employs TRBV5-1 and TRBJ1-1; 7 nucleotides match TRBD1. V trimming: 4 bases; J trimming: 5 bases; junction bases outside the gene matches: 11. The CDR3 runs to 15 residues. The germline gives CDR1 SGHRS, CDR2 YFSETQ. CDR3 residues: CASSKGQVPWTEAFF. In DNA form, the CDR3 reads TGCGCCAGCAGCAAAGGACAGGTCCCATGGACTGAAGCTTTCTTT.

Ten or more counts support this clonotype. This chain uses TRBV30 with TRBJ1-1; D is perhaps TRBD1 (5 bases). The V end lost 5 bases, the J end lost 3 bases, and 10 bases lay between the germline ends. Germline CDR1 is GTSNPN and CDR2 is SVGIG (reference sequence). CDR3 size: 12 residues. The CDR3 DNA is TGTGCCTGGGAGGGGTTGGACACTGAAGCTTTCTTT. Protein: CAWEGLDTEAFF.